One T cell receptor (beta chain) is described in this entry. No cognate antigen has been identified for it. Base-call qualities are not available, and no considerably larger clone is one nucleotide away. From the cysteine up to the phenylalanine, the CDR3 has a length of 14 residues. Only CDR3 DNA remains: 42 bases, in frame from the first base. For CDR1 and CDR2, the germline V gene (reference sequence) lists SGHNT and YYREEE. At the junction V is shortened by 3 bases and J by 3 bases; bases outside the gene matches: 5. Peripheral blood CD8+ and CD4+ T cells from healthy donors, Susac syndrome patients and multiple sclerosis patients were profiled using high-throughput TCR beta sequencing. Susac syndrome patients met recently defined diagnostic criteria for definite or probable disease. Bulk CD8+ and CD4+ T cells were purified by magnetic negative isolation, whereas CD8+ TEMRA cells were enriched by FACS. Blood was drawn into EDTA tubes, processed within 24 hours, and PBMCs were isolated by density gradient centrifugation. PBMCs intended for TCR sequencing were cryopreserved in liquid nitrogen and were subsequently thawed in a 37 degrees C water bath. The sorted or isolated CD4+, CD8+ and CD8+ TEMRA cells reached a purity of at least 90%.

This sample was included in a study of CD8 T cells in Susac syndrome (dated by TCRdb to between 2019 and 2020). About the investigation overall: Among the sequenced Susac syndrome patients, 5 or 6 had clinically active disease and fewer than 10 were in clinical remission. The study used repertoire sequencing to test whether antigen drove CD8+ T cell activation and differentiation in Susac syndrome. Susac syndrome patients were therapy-naive, on corticosteroids (some also receiving IVIg), or on IVIg alone at blood withdrawal.

Study-level results and caveats: In patients with Susac syndrome, the CD4+ T cell repertoire showed no detectable clonal expansion. The number of individuals in the TCR sequencing and HLA analysis was recognized as being relatively small.

RNA was extracted using the RNeasy kit, and roughly 0.45 to 1 microgram was reverse transcribed with random hexamers. TCR beta CDR3 regions were amplified with the immunoSEQ multiplex PCR assay covering 54 Vbeta and 13 Jbeta segments. To correct PCR amplification bias, a synthetic template baseline was used for both primer optimization and computational correction. In the authors' own workflow: Only productive sequences were kept, with reads annotated to V, D and J genes according to IMGT and analyzed in immunoSEQ Analyzer. To calculate clonality, Shannon entropy was normalized by log2 of the number of productive unique sequences and then subtracted from one. Public and private clones were assessed among the 100 most prevalent clones of each patient and control. Clones were defined as Susac-specific when absent from the healthy and MS cohorts, from 1052 published viral clones and from other ImmuneACCESS disease sequences. TCRdb reworked the public reads: Q25 trimming with fastp, MiXCR clone assembly, productive beta chains retained. Rows matching on CDR3 protein sequence are summarized as one entry with the most common DNA and genes. Clone size and V and J calls follow TCRdb, not the original study. The sample table holds under 300,000 distinct CDR3 sequences, of which 90% to 97% were seen once. 0.1% of the sample belongs to the ten largest clones.

The sequencing sample was made of CD4+ T cells from PBMCs. This sequence originates from a human donor with Susac syndrome. The V and J segments used are TRBV5-4 and TRBJ2-7, with TRBD1 identical over 8 junction bases. The DNA reads TGTGCCAGCAGCTCGGGACAGGCCATCTACGAGCAGTACTTC. Its coded protein is CASSSGQAIYEQYF. The reference TRBV5-4 and TRBJ2-7 proteins fill in what lies around the CDR3, so the full variable domain reads ETGVTQSPTHLIKTRGQQVTLRCSSQSGHNTVSWYQQALGQGPQFIFQYYREEENGRGNFPPRFSGLQFPNYSSELNVNALELDDSALYLCASSSGQAIYEQYFGPGTRLTVT.